This is a list of T cell receptor beta chains from one sample in a study of cytotoxic CD8 clonotypes in ibrutinib-treated CLL. Data came from immunoSEQ multiplex PCR; TCRdb stores just in-frame clones and leaves some out. This sample has about 120,000 clones; approximately 58% occur once, and the top ten carry 37%. This specimen consisted of PBMCs, obtained after 24 months of ibrutinib treatment. The receptor source for this set is a human donor with chronic lymphocytic leukemia. CDR3s include the opening cysteine and the closing phenylalanine or tryptophan. The D gene is left open where the match is weak. The size field is filled for only some rows; it gives once, few, many or a size class.

v_call	clone_size	j_call	d_call	cdr3_nt	cdr3_aa
TRBV5-7	NA	TRBJ1-1	NA	TGTGCCAGCAGCTTGGCCCATGGGGGGAACACTGAAGCTTTCTTT	CASSLAHGGNTEAFF
TRBV5-1	NA	TRBJ1-2	NA	TGCGCCAGCAGCTTGAACAGGGACCACTATGGCTACACCTTC	CASSLNRDHYGYTF
TRBV10-3	NA	TRBJ2-2	NA	TGTGCCTTGCTCGGAGGGGACACCGGGGAGCTGTTTTTT	CALLGGDTGELFF
TRBV30	few	TRBJ2-3	NA	TGTGCCTGGATTAGAGGGCATGGGTCAGATACGCAGTATTTT	CAWIRGHGSDTQYF
TRBV2	few	TRBJ1-5	NA	TGTGCCAGCAGTGGAGAGGGCGTTCAGCCCCAGCATTTT	CASSGEGVQPQHF
TRBV6-1	NA	TRBJ1-2	NA	TGTGCCAGCAGTGATCCGGGGTTCAAACTTTCCTCTAACTATGGCTACACCTTC	CASSDPGFKLSSNYGYTF
TRBV20-1	few	TRBJ2-1	NA	TGCAGTGCTAAAAAGGGACGTGAGCAGTTCTTC	CSAKKGREQFF
TRBV7-9	NA	TRBJ2-7	NA	TGTGCCAGCAGAGCCGGGACGGCGGGCTCCTACGAGCAGTACTTC	CASRAGTAGSYEQYF
TRBV7-6	NA	TRBJ2-3	NA	TGTGCCAGCAGCTTTGAACAGATCCCCACAGATACGCAGTATTTT	CASSFEQIPTDTQYF
TRBV29-1	few	TRBJ1-1	NA	TGCAGCGTTGATCGAAGTTTTGCGTCCGGTGAAGCTTTCTTT	CSVDRSFASGEAFF
TRBV7-2	NA	TRBJ2-7	TRBD2	TGTGCCAGCAGCTTCGGGGGGGTTTACGAGCAGTACTTC	CASSFGGVYEQYF
TRBV9	NA	TRBJ2-3	TRBD2	TGTGCCAGCACCCAGGCGGGGGTTATCGCAGATACGCAGTATTTT	CASTQAGVIADTQYF
TRBV5-4	NA	TRBJ2-1	TRBD2	TGTGCCAGCAGCTTGAGAACCGGGACTAGCGCGGTCAATGAGCAGTTCTTC	CASSLRTGTSAVNEQFF
TRBV5-1	NA	TRBJ1-1	NA	TGCGCCAGCAGCTTGGTAGGGCGTGGAACTGAAGCTTTCTTT	CASSLVGRGTEAFF
TRBV5-6	NA	TRBJ2-7	NA	TGTGCCAGCAGCGGATCGACGTTCTACGAGCAGTACTTC	CASSGSTFYEQYF
TRBV6-1	NA	TRBJ2-7	NA	TGTGCCAGCAGTGTGGGTTATGGGGGAACCTACGAGCAGTACTTC	CASSVGYGGTYEQYF
TRBV9	once	TRBJ2-2	TRBD1	TGTGCCAGCAGCGTAGAGGGGGCGATCACCGGGGAGCTGTTTTTT	CASSVEGAITGELFF
TRBV5-6	NA	TRBJ2-5	NA	TGTGCCAGCAGCCGAACGGAAAAGACCCAGTACTTC	CASSRTEKTQYF
TRBV9	few	TRBJ1-4	TRBD1	TGTGCCAGCAGCGCAGGGACAGGGGTCCGGGAAAAACTGTTTTTT	CASSAGTGVREKLFF
TRBV5-1	NA	TRBJ2-1	TRBD2	TGCGCCAGCAGCGTAAGCACTAGCGGGGGGCCCTACAATGAGCAGTTCTTC	CASSVSTSGGPYNEQFF
TRBV5-1	NA	TRBJ2-1	NA	TGCGCCAGCAGCTTGGGACAAAACTCCTACAATGAGCAGTTCTTC	CASSLGQNSYNEQFF
TRBV5-4	many	TRBJ2-2	TRBD2	TGTGCCAGCAGTCGTACTAGCGGGGGCTCGAACACCGGGGAGCTGTTTTTT	CASSRTSGGSNTGELFF
TRBV6-1	NA	TRBJ1-3	TRBD1	TGTGCCAGCAGTGCGGGACAGGGCTCTGGAAACACCATATATTTT	CASSAGQGSGNTIYF
TRBV7-2	few	TRBJ2-7	TRBD2	TGTGCCAGCAGCTCCCGAGGACTAGCCTACGAGCAGTACTTC	CASSSRGLAYEQYF
TRBV19	NA	TRBJ1-1	TRBD1	TGTGCCAGTAGTAGACAGGGGGTAGGGGACACTGAAGCTTTCTTT	CASSRQGVGDTEAFF
TRBV5-1	NA	TRBJ2-2	NA	TGCGCCAGCAGCAGTGGATATTCAAACACCGGGGAGCTGTTTTTT	CASSSGYSNTGELFF
TRBV30	few	TRBJ2-1	NA	TGTGCCTGGAGTGATCCTGGGGAGCAGTTCTTC	CAWSDPGEQFF
TRBV27	NA	TRBJ1-2	NA	TGTGCCAGCAGCAACAATAACTATGGCTACACCTTC	CASSNNNYGYTF
TRBV5-1	NA	TRBJ1-6	TRBD1	TGCGCCAGCAGCTTGGAATCGCCAGGGGGGAATTCACCCCTCCACTTT	CASSLESPGGNSPLHF
TRBV2	NA	TRBJ2-5	NA	TGTGCCAGCGTCGTCACGGCGGGTGGGGAGACCCAGTACTTC	CASVVTAGGETQYF
TRBV11-3	few	TRBJ2-5	TRBD2	TGTGCCAGCAGCACGGGACTAGCGGGGGCTGAGACCCAGTACTTC	CASSTGLAGAETQYF
TRBV5-1	many	TRBJ1-6	NA	TGCGCCAGCAGCTTGTCGGGTCAATCACCCCTCCACTTT	CASSLSGQSPLHF
TRBV30	NA	TRBJ1-6	TRBD1	TGTGCCTGGAAACTACAGGGGGGCTATAATTCACCCCTCCACTTT	CAWKLQGGYNSPLHF
TRBV19	NA	TRBJ1-2	NA	TGTGCCAGTAGTCCCCAGGGGAGGAATGGCTACACCTTC	CASSPQGRNGYTF
TRBV6-1	NA	TRBJ2-7	NA	TGTGCCAGCAGGGAAAGGGACAATCCTTCCTTC	CASRERDNPSF
TRBV7-7	NA	TRBJ2-1	NA	TGTGCCAGCAGCTTGGACAGCAACAATGAGCAGTTCTTC	CASSLDSNNEQFF
TRBV30	NA	TRBJ1-6	NA	TGTGCCTGGAGTGTACTCGCAGGTTATAATTCACCCCTCCACTTT	CAWSVLAGYNSPLHF
TRBV20-1	NA	TRBJ2-7	NA	TGCAGTGCCGACTCGATAGAGCAGTACTTC	CSADSIEQYF
TRBV9	NA	TRBJ2-3	TRBD1	TGTGCCAGCAGCGTATTTCCCCAGGGACAGGATGGTTTCGCAGATACGCAGTATTTT	CASSVFPQGQDGFADTQYF
TRBV7-9	NA	TRBJ2-5	NA	TGTGCCAGCAGATCCGGGACTGAAGAGACCCAGTACTTC	CASRSGTEETQYF
TRBV30	NA	TRBJ2-5	NA	TGTGCCTGGAGCCCCTCAGAGACCCAGTACTTC	CAWSPSETQYF
TRBV15	NA	TRBJ1-1	TRBD1	TGTGCCACCAGCAGAGGCGTAGGGGGCGAGGTGGGAGCTTTCTTT	CATSRGVGGEVGAFF
TRBV5-1	NA	TRBJ1-4	TRBD1	TGCGCCAGCAGCTTATCAGGACAGGGGGTGGAAAAACTGTTTTTT	CASSLSGQGVEKLFF